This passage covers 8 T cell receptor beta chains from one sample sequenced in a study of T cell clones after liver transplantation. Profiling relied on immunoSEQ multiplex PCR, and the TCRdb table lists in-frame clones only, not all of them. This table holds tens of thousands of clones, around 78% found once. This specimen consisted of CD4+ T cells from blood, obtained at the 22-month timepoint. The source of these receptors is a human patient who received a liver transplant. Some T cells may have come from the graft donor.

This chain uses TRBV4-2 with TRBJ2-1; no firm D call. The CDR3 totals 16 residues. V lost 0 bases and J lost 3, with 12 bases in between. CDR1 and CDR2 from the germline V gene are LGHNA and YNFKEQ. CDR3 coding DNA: TGTGCCAGCAGCCAAGATTTAACTGGAAGCTACAATGAGCAGTTCTTC. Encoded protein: CASSQDLTGSYNEQFF.

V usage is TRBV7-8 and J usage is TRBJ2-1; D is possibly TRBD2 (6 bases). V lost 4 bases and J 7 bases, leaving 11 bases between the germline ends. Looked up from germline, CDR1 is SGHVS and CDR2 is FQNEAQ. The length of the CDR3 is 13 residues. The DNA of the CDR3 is TGTGCCAGCAGCTCAGGCGGGGAAAATGAGCAGTTCTTC. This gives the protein CASSSGGENEQFF.

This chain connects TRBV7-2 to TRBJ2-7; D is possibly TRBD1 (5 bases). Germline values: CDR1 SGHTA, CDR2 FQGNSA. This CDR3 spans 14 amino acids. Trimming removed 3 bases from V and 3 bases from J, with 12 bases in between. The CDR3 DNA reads TGTGCCAGCAGCTTCCAGGCAGGGTTCTACGAGCAGTACTTC. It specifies CASSFQAGFYEQYF.

CDR3 DNA sequence: TGCGCCAGCAGCTTGGCCTCTGTGAGTTCTACGGGGCTCTCCGAGCAGTACTTC. This codes for CASSLASVSSTGLSEQYF. The chain joins TRBV5-1 to TRBJ2-7; D may be TRBD1 or TRBD2 (5 bases each). The V gene lost 0 bases and the J gene lost 6 bases, with 25 bases spanning the gap. Germline V CDR1 and CDR2: SGHRS, YFSETQ. The length of the CDR3 is 18 residues.

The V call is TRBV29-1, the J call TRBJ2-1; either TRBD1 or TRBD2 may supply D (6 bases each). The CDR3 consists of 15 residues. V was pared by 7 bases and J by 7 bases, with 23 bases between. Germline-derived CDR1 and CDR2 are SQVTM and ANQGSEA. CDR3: CSAWGEGGSRNEQFF. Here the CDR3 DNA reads TGCAGCGCCTGGGGGGAAGGGGGATCCCGGAATGAGCAGTTCTTC.

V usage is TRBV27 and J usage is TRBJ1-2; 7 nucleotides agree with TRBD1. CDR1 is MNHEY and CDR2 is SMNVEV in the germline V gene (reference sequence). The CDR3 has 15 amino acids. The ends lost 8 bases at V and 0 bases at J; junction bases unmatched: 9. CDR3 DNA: TGTGCCAGCGGACAGGTTTCTAGAGCTAACTATGGCTACACCTTC. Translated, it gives CASGQVSRANYGYTF.

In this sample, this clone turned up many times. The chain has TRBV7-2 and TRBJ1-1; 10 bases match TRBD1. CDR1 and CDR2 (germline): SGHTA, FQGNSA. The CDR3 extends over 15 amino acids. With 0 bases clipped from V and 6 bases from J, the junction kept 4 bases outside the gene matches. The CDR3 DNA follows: TGTGCCAGCAGCTTAGCGGACAGGGGGTTCGCTGAAGCTTTCTTT. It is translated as CASSLADRGFAEAFF.

Here the CDR3 reads CATSRGRASYGYTF. DNA of the CDR3: TGTGCCACCAGCAGAGGAAGGGCCTCCTATGGCTACACCTTC. V usage is TRBV15 and J usage is TRBJ1-2; the D is unclear. The length of the CDR3 is 14 residues. Trimming pared 1 base from V and 4 bases from J, leaving 10 bases between. From germline, CDR1 is LNHNV and CDR2 YYDKDF (reference sequence).